This entry lists 26 T cell receptor beta chains sequenced from one sample in a study of CD8 T cells in ankylosing spondylitis. MiXCR, run by TCRdb on the 5' RACE reads, gives a single entry per CDR3 protein. This sample has about 220,000 distinct CDR3 sequences; 18% occur once, and the top ten carry about two fifths. Findings and caveats of the study: Characteristic of ankylosing spondylitis blood, it appeared, was a TCR beta motif comprising about eight highly homologous variants.

These receptors lack a known antigen. The specimen was blood, either unsorted or a sorted T cell fraction (not recorded which). These receptors were obtained from a male donor with ankylosing spondylitis.

This clonotype is a singleton in its sample. V gene TRBV7-6 combines with J gene TRBJ2-1; D is perhaps TRBD2 (6 bases). Germline V gives CDR1 SGHVS, CDR2 FNYEAQ. The CDR3 totals 16 residues. The V end lost 1 base, the J end lost 3 bases, and 13 bases lay between the germline ends. The CDR3 nucleotides are TGTGCCAGCAGCTTAGAAGATAGCGGCCTCTACAATGAGCAGTTCTTC. Its translation is CASSLEDSGLYNEQFF.

A note on this clonotype: A junction boundary mismatches the germline segment, possibly from a read error. V is TRBV7-7 and J is TRBJ2-1; 9 bases are shared with TRBD2. CDR1 is SSHAT, CDR2 FNYEAQ, per germline (reference sequence). The CDR3 spans 19 residues. The CDR3 nucleotides are TGTGCTAGCAGCTTAAGGCTTAGCGGGGGCCAAGATGGGTTTGGGGAGCAGTTCTTC. Translating gives CASSLRLSGGQDGFGEQFF.

This clonotype showed up just a few times. The chain is built from TRBV4-1 and TRBJ1-5, with 8 bases that match TRBD1. The germline V gene has CDR1 MGHRA and CDR2 YSYEKL. This CDR3 comprises 16 residues. V shed 3 bases, J shed 4 bases, and the junction held 8 bases outside the gene matches. The CDR3 protein is CASSHPQGDGNQPQHF. In DNA form, the CDR3 reads TGCGCCAGCAGCCACCCACAGGGGGATGGGAATCAGCCCCAGCATTTT.

V gene TRBV6-2 or TRBV6-3 combines with J gene TRBJ2-1; TRBD2 matches 12 bases. Germline CDR1 is MNHEY and CDR2 is SVGEGT. The CDR3 contains 15 residues. The junction had 8 bases not matched to a gene; V was cut back by 8 bases and J by 6 bases. The CDR3 region has the DNA TGTGCCAGCCGCCTAGCGGGAGGGCTTGCCAATGAGCAGTTCTTC. As protein: CASRLAGGLANEQFF.

This clonotype was counted only a few times. This sequence joins TRBV19 and TRBJ2-1, with 8 bases lining up with TRBD2. The CDR3 spans 15 residues. V lost 9 bases and J lost 6; bases outside the gene matches: 13. CDR1 is LNHDA, CDR2 SQIVND, per germline (reference sequence). CDR3 DNA: TGTGCCAGCACACCGGGACTAGAAGTGGTCAATGAGCAGTTCTTC. This codes for CASTPGLEVVNEQFF.

This clonotype turned up a few times. The chain combines TRBV12-3 or TRBV12-4 with TRBJ2-2; TRBD2 agrees at 14 bases. V lost 1 base, J lost 5 bases, and 6 bases stayed unmatched. The CDR3 length is 18 residues. The CDR3 is CASSLELWTSGRTGELFF. The CDR3 coding sequence is TGTGCCAGCAGTTTAGAGCTCTGGACTAGCGGGAGGACCGGGGAGCTGTTTTTT.

This clonotype was observed at least ten times. The CDR3 spells CSVEVARGRPNTGELFF. The CDR3 bases are TGCAGCGTTGAAGTGGCCAGGGGGCGTCCGAACACCGGGGAGCTGTTTTTT. J is TRBJ2-2 and V is TRBV29-1, with 8 bases fitting TRBD1. Trimming cost V 1 base and J 0 bases; bases outside gene matches: 7. From germline, CDR1 is SQVTM and CDR2 ANQGSEA. There are 17 residues in the CDR3.

This clonotype has more than one count but fewer than ten. The chain links TRBV6-1 to TRBJ1-5, with D possibly TRBD1 on 5 matching bases. The germline V gene encodes CDR1 MNHNS and CDR2 SASEGT. V dropped 5 bases and J dropped 4 bases, with 12 bases sitting between them. The length of the CDR3 is 14 residues. CDR3 bases: TGTGCCAGCAGTAAGTGGGACGCAAATCAGCCCCAGCATTTT. Its protein product is CASSKWDANQPQHF.

This clonotype appeared a few times. This sequence joins TRBV5-1 and TRBJ2-3; tentative D call: TRBD1 (6 bases). V shed 4 bases and J shed 0 bases, with 9 bases lying between them. Germline V lookup: CDR1 SGHRS, CDR2 YFSETQ. CDR3 length: 14 residues. CDR3 DNA: TGCGCCAGCAGCAACAGGGAAAGCACAGATACGCAGTATTTT. Translation gives CASSNRESTDTQYF.

V gene TRBV2 combines with J gene TRBJ2-7, with TRBD2 matching 12 bases. V shed 8 bases and J 3 bases; nucleotides not matched to a gene: 2. This CDR3 has 13 residues. CDR1 SNHLY and CDR2 FYNNEI come from the germline V gene. CDR3 in DNA: TGTGCCAGCGGACTAGCGGGAAACTACGAGCAGTACTTC. It translates to CASGLAGNYEQYF.

This clonotype was seen a few times. V usage is TRBV14 and J usage is TRBJ2-3; TRBD2 aligns across 10 bases. In germline, CDR1 is SGHDN, CDR2 FVKESK. This CDR3 contains 15 residues. Trimming removed 5 bases from V and 2 bases from J; junction bases left unmatched: 4. In nucleotides, the CDR3 is TGTGCCAGCAGCAAACTAGCGGGGTACACAGATACGCAGTATTTT. Protein sequence: CASSKLAGYTDTQYF. The variable domain in full, completed from reference TRBV14 and TRBJ2-3, reads EAGVTQFPSHSVIEKGQTVTLRCDPISGHDNLYWYRRVMGKEIKFLLHFVKESKQDESGMPNNRFLAERTGGTYSTLKVQPAELEDSGVYFCASSKLAGYTDTQYFGPGTRLTVL.

This chain joins TRBV27 and TRBJ2-1; TRBD2 agrees at 12 bases. Germline V lookup: CDR1 MNHEY, CDR2 SMNVEV (reference sequence). This CDR3 contains 15 residues. Trimming took 5 bases from V and 6 from J; bases not matched to a gene: 5. The CDR3 loop is CASSPGTSGFNEQFF. The CDR3 DNA sequence: TGTGCCAGCAGTCCGGGGACTAGCGGGTTCAATGAGCAGTTCTTC.

This clonotype was detected many times. The chain is built from TRBV12-3 or TRBV12-4 and TRBJ2-3, with a possible D match to TRBD1 (8 bases). Trimming removed 6 bases from V and 6 bases from J, with 22 bases in between. This CDR3 has 16 amino acids. The CDR3 nucleotides read TGTGCCAGCAGGGGACCTAGCGGCTCAGGGGGCGATACGCAGTATTTT. Translation gives CASRGPSGSGGDTQYF.

This chain uses TRBV4-1 with TRBJ1-2; 8 bases map to TRBD1. The J segment lost 6 bases and the V segment lost 1 base, leaving 1 base of the junction unmatched. The CDR3 is 13 residues long. Germline-derived CDR1 and CDR2 are MGHRA and YSYEKL. CDR3 in amino acids: CASSQGTGNGYTF. In DNA, the CDR3 is TGCGCCAGCAGCCAAGGGACAGGGAATGGCTACACCTTC.

The chain uses TRBV11-2 and TRBJ2-2; tentatively, D is TRBD2 (6 bases). V dropped 1 base and J dropped 8 bases, with 17 bases sitting between them. This CDR3 contains 16 residues. Germline V gene lookup returns CDR1 SGHAT and CDR2 FQNNGV. DNA of the CDR3: TGTGCCAGCAGCTTAGTAGGCTACGGGGGTTCGGGGGAGCTGTTTTTT. This encodes CASSLVGYGGSGELFF.

The sample holds a few counts of this clonotype. The chain couples TRBV25-1 to TRBJ2-2; no definite D call. V was pared by 3 bases and J by 3 bases, with 8 bases between. The CDR3 has 14 amino acids. Germline loops: CDR1 MGHDK, CDR2 SYGVNS. The chain's CDR3 is CASSDASYTGELFF. As DNA, the CDR3 is TGTGCCAGCAGTGATGCCAGCTACACCGGGGAGCTGTTTTTT.

This clonotype has only a few counts. The rearrangement uses TRBV19 and TRBJ1-1; possibly TRBD1 for D (5 bases). Germline CDR1 and CDR2: LNHDA and SQIVND (reference sequence). Trimming took 1 base from V and 5 from J, leaving 8 bases between them. CDR3 length: 13 residues. In DNA, the CDR3 is TGTGCCAGTAGTATAGGGGGGAGTACTGAAGCTTTCTTT. It encodes CASSIGGSTEAFF.

There are a few counts of this clonotype. The V and J genes are TRBV2 and TRBJ1-2, with 11 bases fitting TRBD1. CDR3 size: 15 residues. Germline V lookup: CDR1 SNHLY, CDR2 FYNNEI. Losses at the gene ends were 2 bases for V and 8 bases for J; bases not matched to a gene: 7. The CDR3 reads CASSEKGQGAHGYTF. DNA of the CDR3: TGTGCCAGCAGTGAAAAAGGACAGGGGGCTCACGGCTACACCTTC.

V and J are TRBV7-2 and TRBJ2-1; 12 bases fit TRBD1. The CDR3 has 15 residues. Germline V gives CDR1 SGHTA, CDR2 FQGNSA. J was trimmed by 10 bases and V by 3 bases; bases with no gene match: 7. The CDR3 nucleotides are TGTGCCAGCAGCTTCCCGGGACAGGGGGCAGGAGAGCAGTTCTTC. This translates into CASSFPGQGAGEQFF.

This clonotype has a count of ten or more. The chain carries TRBV4-1 and TRBJ1-1, with 9 bases lining up with TRBD1. V lost 4 bases to trimming and J lost 3 bases; unmatched junction nucleotides: 3. The CDR3 is made up of 14 amino acids. Per germline, CDR1 MGHRA and CDR2 YSYEKL. The CDR3 reads CASSPWTGDTEAFF. The DNA of the CDR3 is TGCGCCAGCAGCCCCTGGACAGGGGACACTGAAGCTTTCTTT.

This clonotype was observed a handful of times. This sequence joins TRBV28 and TRBJ2-7; D not resolved. The CDR3 consists of 14 residues. Germline CDR1 MDHEN, CDR2 SYDVKM. Deletions cut 4 bases from V and 2 bases from J, with 12 bases between. The CDR3 spells CASSSGASPYEQYF. In nucleotides, the CDR3 is TGTGCCAGCAGTTCCGGCGCCAGCCCCTACGAGCAGTACTTC.

This clonotype was seen a handful of times. J is TRBJ2-7 and V is TRBV28; TRBD1 might be the D (6 bases). The germline V gene encodes CDR1 MDHEN and CDR2 SYDVKM. CDR3 size: 20 residues. V was clipped by 3 bases and J by 0 bases, with 27 bases between them. The DNA of the CDR3 is TGTGCCAGCAGTTTTAGTTTTTTGGGTGAGGACAGTTACCTCTCCTACGAGCAGTACTTC. It encodes CASSFSFLGEDSYLSYEQYF. Complete variable domain (other parts from reference TRBV28 and TRBJ2-7): DVKVTQSSRYLVKRTGEKVFLECVQDMDHENMFWYRQDPGLGLRLIYFSYDVKMKEKGDIPEGYSVSREKKERFSLILESASTNQTSMYLCASSFSFLGEDSYLSYEQYFGPGTRLTVT.

This clonotype was seen repeatedly, ten times or more. V gene TRBV12-3 or TRBV12-4 combines with J gene TRBJ2-2, with 7 bases fitting TRBD1. CDR3 size: 15 residues. Trimming removed 3 bases from V and 4 bases from J; junction bases left unmatched: 5. CDR3 nucleotide sequence: TGTGCCAGCAGTTTGGAGAGGGGGCGCACCGGGGAGCTGTTTTTT. It is translated as CASSLERGRTGELFF.

This clonotype was observed a few times. The chain joins TRBV12-3 or TRBV12-4 to TRBJ1-1, with TRBD1 identical over 7 bases. This CDR3 has 13 amino acids. The ends lost 7 bases at V and 3 bases at J; junction bases unmatched: 5. The CDR3 DNA follows: TGTGCCAGCACCGAGACAGGGTACACTGAAGCTTTCTTT. Translating gives CASTETGYTEAFF.

The chain combines TRBV7-6 with TRBJ2-1; D ambiguous. The V gene lost 0 bases and the J gene lost 6 bases, with 9 bases spanning the gap. The CDR3 has 14 residues. Germline V gene data show CDR1 as SGHVS and CDR2 as FNYEAQ. The CDR3 nucleotides are TGTGCCAGCAGCTTAGCGGATATCTTCAATGAGCAGTTCTTC. It yields the protein CASSLADIFNEQFF.

This clonotype was seen a handful of times. The rearrangement links TRBV4-1 to TRBJ2-1, with D perhaps given as TRBD1 or TRBD2 (5 bases each). Germline-derived CDR1 and CDR2 are MGHRA and YSYEKL. Trimming removed 0 bases from V and 6 bases from J, with 15 bases in between. The CDR3 loop spans 16 amino acids. CDR3: CASSQDRGALLNEQFF. Here the CDR3 DNA reads TGCGCCAGCAGCCAAGATAGAGGGGCCCTACTCAATGAGCAGTTCTTC.